The present T cell receptor (beta chain) was sequenced within a study of cytomegalovirus exposure and HLA in healthy donors. The PCR used 60 Vbeta and 13 Jbeta primers. The data were produced by immunoSEQ multiplex PCR, yet TCRdb's version contains in-frame clones alone and is incomplete. Of roughly 200,000 clones in the sample, around 87% were seen once. The receptor was isolated from a boy aged 2 to 10 in good health and CMV-seronegative. The sequenced material came from PBMCs.

The CDR3 DNA sequence: TGCGCCAGCAGCGGTAGGGGGAATGAGCAGTTCTTC. This encodes CASSGRGNEQFF. V and J are TRBV5-1 and TRBJ2-1; D is perhaps TRBD1 (6 bases). Germline assignment: CDR1 SGHRS and CDR2 YFSETQ. Trimming removed 4 bases from V and 7 bases from J, with 9 bases in between. This CDR3 region has 12 residues.